The entry below gives a single T cell receptor (beta chain) sequence along with its context. Its antigen is not identified. These data belong to a study of cytomegalovirus exposure and HLA in healthy donors. General study points: Later analysis revealed greater clonal expansion in HLA-associated TCR beta chains than in equally common others.

Use of 60 Vbeta and 13 Jbeta primers characterized the PCR. Only in-frame clones appear in the TCRdb table, and some are missing; sequencing was by immunoSEQ multiplex PCR. The sample lists 150,000 or so clones; over 70% were seen once. The V and J ends lost 3 bases and 0 bases respectively, with 5 bases between them. The germline V gene encodes CDR1 SGHAT and CDR2 FQDESV (reference sequence). The CDR3 length is 14 residues. This chain uses TRBV11-1 with TRBJ1-4; D not resolved. Sequenced: PBMCs. The origin of this receptor is a woman between 50 and 59 years old in good health and CMV-seropositive. CDR3 nucleotides: TGTGCCAGCAGCTTCGGTGCAACTAATGAAAAACTGTTTTTT. This sequence encodes CASSFGATNEKLFF.